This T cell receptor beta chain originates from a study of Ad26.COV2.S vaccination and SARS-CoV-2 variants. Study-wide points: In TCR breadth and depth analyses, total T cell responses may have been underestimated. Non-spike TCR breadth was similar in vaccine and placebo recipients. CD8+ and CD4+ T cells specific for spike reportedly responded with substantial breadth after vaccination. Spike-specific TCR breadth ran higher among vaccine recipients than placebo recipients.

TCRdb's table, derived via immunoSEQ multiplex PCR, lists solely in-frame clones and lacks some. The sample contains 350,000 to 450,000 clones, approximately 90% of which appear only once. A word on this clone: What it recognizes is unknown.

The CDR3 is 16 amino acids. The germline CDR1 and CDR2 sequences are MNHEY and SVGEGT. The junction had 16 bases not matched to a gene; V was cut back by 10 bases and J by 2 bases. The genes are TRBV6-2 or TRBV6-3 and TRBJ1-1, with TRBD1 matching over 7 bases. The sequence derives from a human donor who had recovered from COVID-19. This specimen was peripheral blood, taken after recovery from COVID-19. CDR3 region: CATSPDRAPDNTEAFF. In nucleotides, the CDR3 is TGTGCCACCAGCCCTGACAGGGCCCCTGACAACACTGAAGCTTTCTTT.